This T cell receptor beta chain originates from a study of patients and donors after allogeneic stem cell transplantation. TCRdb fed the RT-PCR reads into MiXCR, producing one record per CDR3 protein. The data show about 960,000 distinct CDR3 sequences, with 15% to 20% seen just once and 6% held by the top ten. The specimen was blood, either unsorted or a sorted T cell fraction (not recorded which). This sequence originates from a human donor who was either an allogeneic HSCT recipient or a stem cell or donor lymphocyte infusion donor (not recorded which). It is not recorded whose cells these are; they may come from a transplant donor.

CDR3 nucleotides: TGTGCCAGCAGCCACAGGTTCTCCTATGGCTACACCTTC. This codes for CASSHRFSYGYTF. The V call is TRBV7-8, the J call TRBJ1-2, with a possible D match to TRBD1 (5 bases). Trimming took off 5 bases at V and 4 bases at J, with 11 bases between the two ends. CDR1 and CDR2 (germline): SGHVS, FQNEAQ. CDR3 size: 13 residues. The whole variable domain, remainder taken from reference TRBV7-8 and TRBJ1-2, is GAGVSQSPRYKVAKRGQDVALRCDPISGHVSLFWYQQALGQGPEFLTYFQNEAQLDKSGLPSDRFFAERPEGSVSTLKIQRTQQEDSAVYLCASSHRFSYGYTFGSGTRLTVV.